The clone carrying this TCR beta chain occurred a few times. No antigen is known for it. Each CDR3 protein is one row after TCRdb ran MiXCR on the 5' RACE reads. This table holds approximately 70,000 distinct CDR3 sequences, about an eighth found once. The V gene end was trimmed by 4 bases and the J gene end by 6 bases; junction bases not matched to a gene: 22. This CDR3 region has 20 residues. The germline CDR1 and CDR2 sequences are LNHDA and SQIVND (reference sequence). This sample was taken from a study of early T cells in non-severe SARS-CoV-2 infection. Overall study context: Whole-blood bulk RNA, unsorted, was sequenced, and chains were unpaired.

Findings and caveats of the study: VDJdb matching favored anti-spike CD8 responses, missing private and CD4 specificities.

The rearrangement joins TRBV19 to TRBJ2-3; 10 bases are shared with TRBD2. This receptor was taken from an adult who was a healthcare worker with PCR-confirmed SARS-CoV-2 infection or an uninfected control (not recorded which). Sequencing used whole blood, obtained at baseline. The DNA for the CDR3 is TGTGCCAGTAGTAGGACCCGGGGTTTCGCCGGGACTAGCGTCGGGGATACGCAGTATTTT. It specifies CASSRTRGFAGTSVGDTQYF.